The T cell receptor (beta chain) under discussion was sequenced for a study of cytomegalovirus exposure and HLA in healthy donors. Study-level information: Researchers found that roughly 80% of fewer than 450 genotyped donors fell within the Caucasian-associated ancestry cluster.

Study-wide results and caveats: Differences between HLA loci emerged in a later analysis of TCR association rates, with DRB1 most and HLA-C fewest.

Use of 60 Vbeta and 13 Jbeta primers characterized the PCR. TCRdb keeps only in-frame clones here, not all; method: immunoSEQ multiplex PCR. The sample includes around 99,000 clones, approximately 73% seen only once; the top ten take 7.8%. As concerns this clone: Antigen unknown.

This receptor was identified in a man aged 25-45 years in good health and CMV-seronegative. Sample: PBMCs.

CDR3 bases: TGTGCCAGCAGCCAAGTTGGACAGGGGGGCCACGAGCAGTACTTC. It specifies CASSQVGQGGHEQYF. The rearrangement uses TRBV4-2 and TRBJ2-7; the match to TRBD1 covers 10 bases. The CDR3 is 15 amino acids. V was clipped by 1 base and J by 5 bases; unmatched bases: 5. The germline V gene encodes CDR1 LGHNA and CDR2 YNFKEQ.